Listed here is a single TCR beta chain. The CDR3 has 13 residues. The V and J ends lost 8 bases and 2 bases respectively, with 11 bases between them. Sequenced by immunoSEQ multiplex PCR; TCRdb stores in-frame clones only, minus some. The sample holds 100,000 to 120,000 clones, 76% seen once. This sample is drawn from a study of blood T cell repertoires in COVID-19. This TCR was recovered from a woman older than 75 with acute or convalescent COVID-19. Sequencing used peripheral blood. The V call is TRBV12-3 or TRBV12-4, the J call TRBJ2-3; possible D gene TRBD1, 6 bases. Here the CDR3 reads CASERGFTDTQYF. In nucleotides, the CDR3 is TGTGCCAGCGAAAGGGGGTTCACAGATACGCAGTATTTT.